These 9 T cell receptor beta chains came from one sample sequenced in a study of T cells in Graves' hyperthyroidism and ophthalmopathy (dated by TCRdb to the late 2010s). The protocol used for the library was multiplex PCR. TCRdb names Illumina HiSeq 2000 as the instrument used. The TCR beta CDR3 regions were amplified from the RNA transcripts. The first round of RT-PCR for the TCR CDR3 was performed with the HTBI primer set and the Qiagen OneStep RT-PCR kit. In TCRdb, the public reads were trimmed at Q25 with fastp and aligned with MiXCR, with productive beta chains retained. Rows are unified per CDR3 protein, each entry keeping the most common DNA and genes. In all, the sample holds about 840,000 distinct CDR3 sequences, and over 35% of those were seen once. Jointly, the top ten make up around 9.3% of the sample. Specimen: blood. The receptor set was obtained from a man aged 18-30 years with Graves' hyperthyroidism.

Notes on this clonotype: A much larger clone lies one base from this, so it may be a read error. The chain has TRBV10-3 and TRBJ2-7; D ambiguous. V lost 8 bases and J lost 0, with 5 bases in between. Germline V lookup: CDR1 ENHRY, CDR2 SYGVKD. CDR3 length: 11 residues. This CDR3 reads CAIGFSYEQYF. CDR3 nucleotides: TGTGCCATCGGGTTCTCCTACGAGCAGTACTTC.

CDR3: CASPWGLGFTTNQPQHF. The DNA for the CDR3 is TGTGCCAGCCCCTGGGGTCTGGGTTTCACCACAAATCAGCCCCAGCATTTT. The gene calls are TRBV7-2 and TRBJ1-5; D ambiguous. Trimming removed 8 bases at V and 4 bases at J, with 24 bases between. Per germline, CDR1 SGHTA and CDR2 FQGNSA. This CDR3 has 17 residues.

This clonotype was observed at least ten times. This sequence joins TRBV20-1 and TRBJ2-5; no reliable D call. Trimming removed 6 bases at V and 5 bases at J, with 19 bases between. Germline values: CDR1 DFQATT, CDR2 SNEGSKA (reference sequence). This CDR3 is 14 amino acids long. In DNA, the CDR3 is TGCAGTGCGCACTCGCTGGAGTGGCCGGAGACCCAGTACTTC. The encoded protein is CSAHSLEWPETQYF.

This clonotype was picked up a small number of times. The rearrangement uses TRBV20-1 and TRBJ2-7; TRBD1 matches 7 bases. This CDR3 has 13 amino acids. Germline lookup yields CDR1 DFQATT and CDR2 SNEGSKA (reference sequence). J was trimmed by 0 bases and V by 4 bases; bases with no gene match: 3. The CDR3 DNA sequence: TGCAGTGCTATTCCAGGGGGCTCCTACGAGCAGTACTTC. Protein product: CSAIPGGSYEQYF.

This chain uses TRBV20-1 with TRBJ2-7, with 10 bases lining up with TRBD1. This CDR3 has 16 residues. The trim removed 5 bases at V and 3 bases at J, leaving 13 bases unmatched. Germline CDR1 is DFQATT and CDR2 is SNEGSKA (reference sequence). The CDR3 sequence is CSAPNLSRDRGYEQYF. The CDR3 DNA follows: TGCAGTGCTCCGAATCTCTCCCGGGACAGGGGCTACGAGCAGTACTTC.

With respect to this clonotype: With a much larger clone just one base away, this may be a read error. J is TRBJ1-2 and V is TRBV29-1; D is possibly TRBD1 (5 bases). Germline CDR1 SQVTM, CDR2 ANQGSEA. The CDR3 is 16 residues long. V was pared by 0 bases and J by 4 bases, with 18 bases between. The CDR3 DNA sequence: TGCAGCGTTGAAGATAACGAGGGACGGGGGGGCTATGGCTACACCTTC. Translation: CSVEDNEGRGGYGYTF.

J is TRBJ2-5 and V is TRBV10-3; no reliable D call. V lost 3 bases to trimming and J lost 5 bases, with 10 bases between them. The CDR3 covers 13 residues. Germline assignment: CDR1 ENHRY and CDR2 SYGVKD. The CDR3 DNA follows: TGTGCCATCAGTGAAGAAGCGAGGGAGACCCAGTACTTC. Encoded protein: CAISEEARETQYF.

Comments on this clonotype: Mismatch with germline at one junction end may stem from a read error. The rearrangement joins TRBV4-1 to TRBJ2-7; D gene ambiguous. CDR1 is MGHRA and CDR2 is YSYEKL in the germline V gene. This CDR3 is built from 16 residues. The CDR3 protein is CASSQELSAAAYEQYF. The DNA for the CDR3 is TGTGCCAGCAGCCAAGAACTCTCGGCGGCCGCCTACGAGCAGTACTTC.

This chain links TRBV5-6 with TRBJ1-4, with D perhaps matching TRBD1 (6 bases). Germline-derived CDR1 and CDR2 are SGHDT and YYEEEE. The V and J ends lost 4 bases and 8 bases respectively, with 15 bases between them. The CDR3 totals 14 residues. CDR3 sequence (DNA): TGTGCCAGCAGCCCGTACCGTGACAGGGAAAAACTGTTTTTT. Its protein is CASSPYRDREKLFF.